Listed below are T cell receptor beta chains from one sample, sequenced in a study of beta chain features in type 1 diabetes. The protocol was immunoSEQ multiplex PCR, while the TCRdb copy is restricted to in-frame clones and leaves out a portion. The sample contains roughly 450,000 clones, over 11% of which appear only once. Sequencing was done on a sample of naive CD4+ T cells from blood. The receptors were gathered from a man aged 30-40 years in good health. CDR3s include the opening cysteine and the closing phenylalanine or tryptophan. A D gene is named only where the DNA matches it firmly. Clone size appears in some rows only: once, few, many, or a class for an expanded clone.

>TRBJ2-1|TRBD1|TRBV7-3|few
TGTGCCAGCAGCTCGTCCCGGACAGGGAAAGACAATGAGCAGTTCTTC
CASSSSRTGKDNEQFF
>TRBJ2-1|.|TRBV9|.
TGTGCCAGCAGCGTAGGGGTAGGTTACAATGAGCAGTTCTTC
CASSVGVGYNEQFF
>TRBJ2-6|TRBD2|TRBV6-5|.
TGTGCCAGCAGACGTACTAGCGCTGGGGCCAACGTCCTGACTTTC
CASRRTSAGANVLTF
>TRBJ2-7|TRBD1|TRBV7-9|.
TGTGCCAGCAGCTCTCCGGACAGGGAACTCGAGCAGTACTTC
CASSSPDRELEQYF
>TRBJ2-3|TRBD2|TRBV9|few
TGTGCCAGCAGCGTAGGCCTAGCGGGAGTTGAGGGTACGCAGTATTTT
CASSVGLAGVEGTQYF
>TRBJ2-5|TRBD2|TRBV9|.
TGTGCCAGCAGCGTAGAGGGACTAGCATCGGAGACCCAGTACTTC
CASSVEGLASETQYF
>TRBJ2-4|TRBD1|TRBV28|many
TGTGCCAGCATGACAGGGGCACGGGGCATTCAGTACTTC
CASMTGARGIQYF
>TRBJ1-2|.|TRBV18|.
TGTGCCAGCTCACCAGACGGTAACTATGGCTACACCTTC
CASSPDGNYGYTF
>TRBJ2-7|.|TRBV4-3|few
TGCGCCAGCAGCCAAGGTACAGGAGTATACGAGCAGTACTTC
CASSQGTGVYEQYF
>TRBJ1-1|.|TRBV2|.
TGTGCCAGCAGCGCTCTAGAAGCTTTCTTT
CASSALEAFF
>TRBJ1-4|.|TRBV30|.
TGTGCCTGGAGTGAGTCAGGGCGAACTAATGAAAAACTGTTTTTT
CAWSESGRTNEKLFF
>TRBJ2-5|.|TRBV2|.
TGTGCCAGAGGAGCAGGAGAGACCCAGTACTTC
CARGAGETQYF
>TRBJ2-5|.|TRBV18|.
TGTGCCAGCTCACCGATTCAAGAGACCCAGTACTTC
CASSPIQETQYF
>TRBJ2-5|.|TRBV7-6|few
TGTGCCAGCAGCCCGAAGGAGACCCAGTACTTC
CASSPKETQYF
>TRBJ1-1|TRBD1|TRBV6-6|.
TGTGCCAGCAGTTACGCATTAGGGACAGGGGAGGGTTTCTTT
CASSYALGTGEGFF
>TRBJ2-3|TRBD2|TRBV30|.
TGTGCCTGGGGGGGGCTAGCGGGAGGCCTTCTCCATTTT
CAWGGLAGGLLHF
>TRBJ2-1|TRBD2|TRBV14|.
TGTGCCAGCAGCTTAGCGGGAGTGTTATATGAGCAGTTCTTC
CASSLAGVLYEQFF
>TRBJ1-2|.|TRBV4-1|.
TGCGCCAGCAGCCAACCGGGTAACTATGGCTACACCTTC
CASSQPGNYGYTF
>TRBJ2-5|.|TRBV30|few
TGTGCCTGGAGTGTAGGGGTGACAGAGACCCAGTACTTC
CAWSVGVTETQYF
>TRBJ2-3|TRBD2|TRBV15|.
TGTGCCACCAAGACTAGCGGGGGCTTTAGCACAGATACGCAGTATTTT
CATKTSGGFSTDTQYF
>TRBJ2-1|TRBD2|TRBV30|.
TGTGCCTGGAGTGTAGGGACTAGCAGTGAGCAGTTCTTC
CAWSVGTSSEQFF
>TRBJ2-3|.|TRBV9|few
TGTGCCAGCGCACTTAAGGGGGTCCGCACAGATACGCAGTATTTT
CASALKGVRTDTQYF
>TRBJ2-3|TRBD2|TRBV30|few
TGTGCCTGGAGTGTAAGGTCTAGCGGTTGGAGCACAGATACGCAGTATTTT
CAWSVRSSGWSTDTQYF
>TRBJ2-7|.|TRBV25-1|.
TGTGCCAGCAGTGAATCCTGGGCAGGCTACGAGCAGTACTTC
CASSESWAGYEQYF
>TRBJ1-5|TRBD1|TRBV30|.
TGTGCCTGGAGTTGGGGACAGGGAATAGAGGGCAATCAGCCCCAGCATTTT
CAWSWGQGIEGNQPQHF
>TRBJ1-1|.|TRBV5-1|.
TGCGCCAGCAGCTCCCACGGGCTAACGAACACTGAAGCTTTCTTT
CASSSHGLTNTEAFF
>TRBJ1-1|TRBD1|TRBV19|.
TGTGCCAGCGGGGACAGGACTACTGAAGCTTTCTTT
CASGDRTTEAFF
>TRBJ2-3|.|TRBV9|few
TGTGCCAGCGGCCAAGTCGGAGATACGCAGTATTTT
CASGQVGDTQYF
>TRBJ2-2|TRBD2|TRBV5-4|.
TGTGCCAGCAGCTTGGTAGGGAGGGTTCGCACCGGGGAGCTGTTTTTT
CASSLVGRVRTGELFF
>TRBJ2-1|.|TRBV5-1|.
TGCGCCAGCAGCTTGGGTGGGTCTTCCTACAATGAGCAGTTCTTC
CASSLGGSSYNEQFF
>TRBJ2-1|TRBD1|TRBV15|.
TGTGCCACCAGCAGAGAGGACAGGGTGTTGGGTGAGCAGTTCTTC
CATSREDRVLGEQFF
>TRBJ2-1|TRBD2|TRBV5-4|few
TGTGCCAGCAGCCGGGGAGGGCTTGGGACCTACAATGAGCAGTTCTTC
CASSRGGLGTYNEQFF
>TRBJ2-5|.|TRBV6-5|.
TGTGCCAGCCGAACGGGTATAGGGGAGACCCAGTACTTC
CASRTGIGETQYF
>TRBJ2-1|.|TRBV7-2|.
TGTGCCAGCAGCCCAGGACTGCGGGGGCCCTCCAATGAGCAGTTCTTC
CASSPGLRGPSNEQFF
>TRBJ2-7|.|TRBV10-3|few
TGTGCCATCAGTAGCGCAGGGAGTAACGAGCAGTACTTC
CAISSAGSNEQYF
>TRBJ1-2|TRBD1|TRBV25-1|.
TGTGCCAGCAGTCCCACCGGGACAGGCCCTAGTTTTAACTATGGCTACACCTTC
CASSPTGTGPSFNYGYTF
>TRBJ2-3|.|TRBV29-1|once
TGCAGCGCCCGAGCAGGTCCAGATACGCAGTATTTT
CSARAGPDTQYF
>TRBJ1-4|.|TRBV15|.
TGTGCCACCAGCAGAGATAGGGTGCGTGAAAAACTGTTTTTT
CATSRDRVREKLFF
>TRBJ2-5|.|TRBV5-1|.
TGCGCCAGCGGACTCCTATACCAAGAGACCCAGTACTTC
CASGLLYQETQYF
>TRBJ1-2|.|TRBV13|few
TGTGCCAGCAGCTTTGGACTCTATGGCTACACCTTC
CASSFGLYGYTF
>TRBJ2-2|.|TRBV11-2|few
TGTGCCAGCAGCCCCAGATGGACAGAGAACACCGGGGAGCTGTTTTTT
CASSPRWTENTGELFF
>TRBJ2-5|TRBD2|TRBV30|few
TGTGCCTGGAGTTCCAGCGGGAACCAAGAGACCCAGTACTTC
CAWSSSGNQETQYF
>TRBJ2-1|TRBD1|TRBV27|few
TGTGCCAGCAGTCCAGGACAGGCTTACAATGAGCAGTTCTTC
CASSPGQAYNEQFF
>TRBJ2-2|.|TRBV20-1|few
TGCAGTGGCCAGTTAGCCGGGGAGCTGTTTTTT
CSGQLAGELFF
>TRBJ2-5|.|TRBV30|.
TGTGCCTGGAGTCCAGTTAAAGAGACCCAGTACTTC
CAWSPVKETQYF
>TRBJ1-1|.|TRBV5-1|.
TGCGCCAGCAGCTTGGACATAATGGCCACTGAAGCTTTCTTT
CASSLDIMATEAFF
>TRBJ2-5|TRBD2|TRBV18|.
TGTGCCAGCTCACCGCAGCGGGGCTTCCAAGAGACCCAGTACTTC
CASSPQRGFQETQYF
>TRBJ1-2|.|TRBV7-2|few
TGTGCCAGCAGCTTAGTCGACGGCAACTATGGCTACACCTTC
CASSLVDGNYGYTF
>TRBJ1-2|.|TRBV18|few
TGTGCCAGCTCACCCCGGGACGGAGGAAGCTATGGCTACACCTTC
CASSPRDGGSYGYTF
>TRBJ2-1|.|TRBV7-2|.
TGTGCCAGCAGCCAGGGGCTCTTTAGGAATGAGCAGTTCTTC
CASSQGLFRNEQFF
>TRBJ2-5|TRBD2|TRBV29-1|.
TGCAGCGGCCCTTGGGGGGGAGGGGAGACCCAGTACTTC
CSGPWGGGETQYF
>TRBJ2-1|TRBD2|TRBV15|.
TGTGCCACCAGCAGAGACCTGGGACTAGCGGAGTACAATGAGCAGTTCTTC
CATSRDLGLAEYNEQFF
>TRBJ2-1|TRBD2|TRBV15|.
TGTGCCACCAGCAGATTAGCGGGGGGAAAAATTGATGAGCAGTTCTTC
CATSRLAGGKIDEQFF
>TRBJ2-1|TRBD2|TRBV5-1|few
TGCGCCAGCAGCTTGGCCCCTAGCGGGGAATACAATGAGCAGTTCTTC
CASSLAPSGEYNEQFF